The 10 T cell receptor beta chains below come from one sample, sequenced in a study of T-cell reconstitution after alpha-beta-depleted transplantation in children (TCRdb year 2016). The sample's treatment or condition, from its label and the paper: allogeneic hematopoietic cell transplantation with graft depleted of TCRalphabeta T cells and CD19 B cells. Library method: PCR. Instrument used: Illumina HiSeq 2500. Molecular barcoding was employed in the preparation of TCR libraries, with unique molecular identifiers being used to normalize TCRbeta repertoire quantification. Through fastp at Q25 and MiXCR, TCRdb rebuilt clones from the public reads, retaining in-frame beta chains. Rows with one shared CDR3 protein collapse into an entry with the most common genes and DNA. The sample contains 250,000 or so distinct CDR3 sequences, around 7.8% of them found a single time. Almost 6.5% of the sample rests with the top ten.

This sample comprised PBMCs, mostly from graft donor cells, obtained 180 days after TCRalphabeta/CD19-depleted stem cell transplant. The receptors stem from a male patient younger than 18 who had a stem cell transplant for acute lymphoblastic leukemia, so the T cells may come from the graft donor.

This clonotype showed up many times. The chain is built from TRBV4-1 and TRBJ1-5; D gene unclear. This CDR3 comprises 14 residues. V lost 4 bases to trimming and J lost 0 bases, with 7 bases between them. Germline V gene sequence: CDR1 MGHRA, CDR2 YSYEKL. The CDR3 bases are TGCGCCAGCAGCCCAGAGTATAGCAATCAGCCCCAGCATTTT. It yields the protein CASSPEYSNQPQHF.

This chain joins TRBV5-8 and TRBJ2-2; perhaps TRBD1 as D (6 bases). This CDR3 comprises 15 residues. The V end lost 2 bases, the J end lost 5 bases, and 13 bases lay between the germline ends. Per the germline V gene, CDR1 is SGHTS and CDR2 is YDEGEE. The CDR3, as DNA: TGTGCCAGCAGCTTTGACAGGACCGGGACCGGGGAGCTGTTTTTT. Translating gives CASSFDRTGTGELFF.

This clonotype was counted at least ten times. This chain joins TRBV7-6 and TRBJ2-3; TRBD2 matches at 9 bases. J was trimmed by 5 bases and V by 3 bases; bases with no gene match: 9. This CDR3 has 16 amino acids. CDR1 SGHVS and CDR2 FNYEAQ come from the germline V gene. The CDR3 DNA reads TGTGCCAGCAGCTTTCGGACTAGCGCCGCACGAGATACGCAGTATTTT. Protein sequence: CASSFRTSAARDTQYF.

This clonotype was seen many times. The J gene is TRBJ2-7, the V gene TRBV27; D ambiguous. V lost 2 bases to trimming and J lost 2 bases, with 16 bases between them. The CDR3 has 16 residues. Germline V gene sequence: CDR1 MNHEY, CDR2 SMNVEV (reference sequence). The CDR3: CASSLSPQTRTYEQYF. The CDR3 nucleotides read TGTGCCAGCAGTTTAAGCCCTCAGACAAGAACCTACGAGCAGTACTTC.

There are many counts of this clonotype. The chain has TRBV7-8 and TRBJ2-6; 12 bases line up with TRBD1. The CDR3 has 17 amino acids. The junction had 3 bases not matched to a gene; V was cut back by 5 bases and J by 1 base. Germline assignment: CDR1 SGHVS and CDR2 FQNEAQ. CDR3 DNA sequence: TGTGCCAGCAGCCGGGACAGGGGGCGGTCTGGGGCCAACGTCCTGACTTTC. Protein product: CASSRDRGRSGANVLTF.

This clonotype was detected many times. This chain joins TRBV12-3 or TRBV12-4 and TRBJ2-7, with 10 bases matching TRBD1. The CDR3 length is 14 residues. After removal of 7 bases from V and 3 bases from J, the junction contained 6 bases not matched to a gene. The CDR3 sequence is CASTKGTGVYEQYF. Here the CDR3 DNA reads TGTGCCAGCACCAAAGGGACAGGGGTCTACGAGCAGTACTTC.

This clonotype was picked up many times. The gene calls are TRBV14 and TRBJ2-1; a possible D gene is TRBD1 (6 bases). Trimming pared 6 bases from V and 3 bases from J, leaving 18 bases between. In germline, CDR1 is SGHDN, CDR2 FVKESK. The CDR3 totals 16 residues. The CDR3 spells CASSQPRGYIYNEQFF. The CDR3 bases are TGTGCCAGCAGTCAGCCGAGGGGGTATATCTACAATGAGCAGTTCTTC.

This clonotype was observed at least ten times. J is TRBJ2-7 and V is TRBV6-2 or TRBV6-3; D is unresolved. Per germline, CDR1 MNHEY and CDR2 SVGEGT. The CDR3 runs to 12 residues. Trimming stripped 2 bases from V and 4 bases from J, with 6 bases between. The DNA for the CDR3 is TGTGCCAGCAGTTACCAGTTTTACGAGCAGTACTTC. Encoded protein: CASSYQFYEQYF.

This clonotype occurred many times. The chain recombines TRBV7-3 with TRBJ1-1; 9 positions agree with TRBD1. The J segment lost 4 bases and the V segment lost 5 bases, leaving 11 bases of the junction unmatched. Looked up from germline, CDR1 is SGHTA and CDR2 is FQGTGA. The CDR3 covers 16 residues. DNA for the CDR3: TGTGCCAGCAGCCTCCACAGGGGGCAAAGACCCACTGAAGCTTTCTTT. It codes for CASSLHRGQRPTEAFF.

This clonotype was recorded at least ten times. The rearrangement links TRBV7-3 to TRBJ2-7, with no clear D. V was clipped by 8 bases and J by 3 bases, with 8 bases between them. This CDR3 is built from 11 residues. Germline assignment: CDR1 SGHTA and CDR2 FQGTGA. The CDR3 coding sequence is TGTGCCAGCGGAAACAGCTACGAGCAGTACTTC. It yields the protein CASGNSYEQYF.